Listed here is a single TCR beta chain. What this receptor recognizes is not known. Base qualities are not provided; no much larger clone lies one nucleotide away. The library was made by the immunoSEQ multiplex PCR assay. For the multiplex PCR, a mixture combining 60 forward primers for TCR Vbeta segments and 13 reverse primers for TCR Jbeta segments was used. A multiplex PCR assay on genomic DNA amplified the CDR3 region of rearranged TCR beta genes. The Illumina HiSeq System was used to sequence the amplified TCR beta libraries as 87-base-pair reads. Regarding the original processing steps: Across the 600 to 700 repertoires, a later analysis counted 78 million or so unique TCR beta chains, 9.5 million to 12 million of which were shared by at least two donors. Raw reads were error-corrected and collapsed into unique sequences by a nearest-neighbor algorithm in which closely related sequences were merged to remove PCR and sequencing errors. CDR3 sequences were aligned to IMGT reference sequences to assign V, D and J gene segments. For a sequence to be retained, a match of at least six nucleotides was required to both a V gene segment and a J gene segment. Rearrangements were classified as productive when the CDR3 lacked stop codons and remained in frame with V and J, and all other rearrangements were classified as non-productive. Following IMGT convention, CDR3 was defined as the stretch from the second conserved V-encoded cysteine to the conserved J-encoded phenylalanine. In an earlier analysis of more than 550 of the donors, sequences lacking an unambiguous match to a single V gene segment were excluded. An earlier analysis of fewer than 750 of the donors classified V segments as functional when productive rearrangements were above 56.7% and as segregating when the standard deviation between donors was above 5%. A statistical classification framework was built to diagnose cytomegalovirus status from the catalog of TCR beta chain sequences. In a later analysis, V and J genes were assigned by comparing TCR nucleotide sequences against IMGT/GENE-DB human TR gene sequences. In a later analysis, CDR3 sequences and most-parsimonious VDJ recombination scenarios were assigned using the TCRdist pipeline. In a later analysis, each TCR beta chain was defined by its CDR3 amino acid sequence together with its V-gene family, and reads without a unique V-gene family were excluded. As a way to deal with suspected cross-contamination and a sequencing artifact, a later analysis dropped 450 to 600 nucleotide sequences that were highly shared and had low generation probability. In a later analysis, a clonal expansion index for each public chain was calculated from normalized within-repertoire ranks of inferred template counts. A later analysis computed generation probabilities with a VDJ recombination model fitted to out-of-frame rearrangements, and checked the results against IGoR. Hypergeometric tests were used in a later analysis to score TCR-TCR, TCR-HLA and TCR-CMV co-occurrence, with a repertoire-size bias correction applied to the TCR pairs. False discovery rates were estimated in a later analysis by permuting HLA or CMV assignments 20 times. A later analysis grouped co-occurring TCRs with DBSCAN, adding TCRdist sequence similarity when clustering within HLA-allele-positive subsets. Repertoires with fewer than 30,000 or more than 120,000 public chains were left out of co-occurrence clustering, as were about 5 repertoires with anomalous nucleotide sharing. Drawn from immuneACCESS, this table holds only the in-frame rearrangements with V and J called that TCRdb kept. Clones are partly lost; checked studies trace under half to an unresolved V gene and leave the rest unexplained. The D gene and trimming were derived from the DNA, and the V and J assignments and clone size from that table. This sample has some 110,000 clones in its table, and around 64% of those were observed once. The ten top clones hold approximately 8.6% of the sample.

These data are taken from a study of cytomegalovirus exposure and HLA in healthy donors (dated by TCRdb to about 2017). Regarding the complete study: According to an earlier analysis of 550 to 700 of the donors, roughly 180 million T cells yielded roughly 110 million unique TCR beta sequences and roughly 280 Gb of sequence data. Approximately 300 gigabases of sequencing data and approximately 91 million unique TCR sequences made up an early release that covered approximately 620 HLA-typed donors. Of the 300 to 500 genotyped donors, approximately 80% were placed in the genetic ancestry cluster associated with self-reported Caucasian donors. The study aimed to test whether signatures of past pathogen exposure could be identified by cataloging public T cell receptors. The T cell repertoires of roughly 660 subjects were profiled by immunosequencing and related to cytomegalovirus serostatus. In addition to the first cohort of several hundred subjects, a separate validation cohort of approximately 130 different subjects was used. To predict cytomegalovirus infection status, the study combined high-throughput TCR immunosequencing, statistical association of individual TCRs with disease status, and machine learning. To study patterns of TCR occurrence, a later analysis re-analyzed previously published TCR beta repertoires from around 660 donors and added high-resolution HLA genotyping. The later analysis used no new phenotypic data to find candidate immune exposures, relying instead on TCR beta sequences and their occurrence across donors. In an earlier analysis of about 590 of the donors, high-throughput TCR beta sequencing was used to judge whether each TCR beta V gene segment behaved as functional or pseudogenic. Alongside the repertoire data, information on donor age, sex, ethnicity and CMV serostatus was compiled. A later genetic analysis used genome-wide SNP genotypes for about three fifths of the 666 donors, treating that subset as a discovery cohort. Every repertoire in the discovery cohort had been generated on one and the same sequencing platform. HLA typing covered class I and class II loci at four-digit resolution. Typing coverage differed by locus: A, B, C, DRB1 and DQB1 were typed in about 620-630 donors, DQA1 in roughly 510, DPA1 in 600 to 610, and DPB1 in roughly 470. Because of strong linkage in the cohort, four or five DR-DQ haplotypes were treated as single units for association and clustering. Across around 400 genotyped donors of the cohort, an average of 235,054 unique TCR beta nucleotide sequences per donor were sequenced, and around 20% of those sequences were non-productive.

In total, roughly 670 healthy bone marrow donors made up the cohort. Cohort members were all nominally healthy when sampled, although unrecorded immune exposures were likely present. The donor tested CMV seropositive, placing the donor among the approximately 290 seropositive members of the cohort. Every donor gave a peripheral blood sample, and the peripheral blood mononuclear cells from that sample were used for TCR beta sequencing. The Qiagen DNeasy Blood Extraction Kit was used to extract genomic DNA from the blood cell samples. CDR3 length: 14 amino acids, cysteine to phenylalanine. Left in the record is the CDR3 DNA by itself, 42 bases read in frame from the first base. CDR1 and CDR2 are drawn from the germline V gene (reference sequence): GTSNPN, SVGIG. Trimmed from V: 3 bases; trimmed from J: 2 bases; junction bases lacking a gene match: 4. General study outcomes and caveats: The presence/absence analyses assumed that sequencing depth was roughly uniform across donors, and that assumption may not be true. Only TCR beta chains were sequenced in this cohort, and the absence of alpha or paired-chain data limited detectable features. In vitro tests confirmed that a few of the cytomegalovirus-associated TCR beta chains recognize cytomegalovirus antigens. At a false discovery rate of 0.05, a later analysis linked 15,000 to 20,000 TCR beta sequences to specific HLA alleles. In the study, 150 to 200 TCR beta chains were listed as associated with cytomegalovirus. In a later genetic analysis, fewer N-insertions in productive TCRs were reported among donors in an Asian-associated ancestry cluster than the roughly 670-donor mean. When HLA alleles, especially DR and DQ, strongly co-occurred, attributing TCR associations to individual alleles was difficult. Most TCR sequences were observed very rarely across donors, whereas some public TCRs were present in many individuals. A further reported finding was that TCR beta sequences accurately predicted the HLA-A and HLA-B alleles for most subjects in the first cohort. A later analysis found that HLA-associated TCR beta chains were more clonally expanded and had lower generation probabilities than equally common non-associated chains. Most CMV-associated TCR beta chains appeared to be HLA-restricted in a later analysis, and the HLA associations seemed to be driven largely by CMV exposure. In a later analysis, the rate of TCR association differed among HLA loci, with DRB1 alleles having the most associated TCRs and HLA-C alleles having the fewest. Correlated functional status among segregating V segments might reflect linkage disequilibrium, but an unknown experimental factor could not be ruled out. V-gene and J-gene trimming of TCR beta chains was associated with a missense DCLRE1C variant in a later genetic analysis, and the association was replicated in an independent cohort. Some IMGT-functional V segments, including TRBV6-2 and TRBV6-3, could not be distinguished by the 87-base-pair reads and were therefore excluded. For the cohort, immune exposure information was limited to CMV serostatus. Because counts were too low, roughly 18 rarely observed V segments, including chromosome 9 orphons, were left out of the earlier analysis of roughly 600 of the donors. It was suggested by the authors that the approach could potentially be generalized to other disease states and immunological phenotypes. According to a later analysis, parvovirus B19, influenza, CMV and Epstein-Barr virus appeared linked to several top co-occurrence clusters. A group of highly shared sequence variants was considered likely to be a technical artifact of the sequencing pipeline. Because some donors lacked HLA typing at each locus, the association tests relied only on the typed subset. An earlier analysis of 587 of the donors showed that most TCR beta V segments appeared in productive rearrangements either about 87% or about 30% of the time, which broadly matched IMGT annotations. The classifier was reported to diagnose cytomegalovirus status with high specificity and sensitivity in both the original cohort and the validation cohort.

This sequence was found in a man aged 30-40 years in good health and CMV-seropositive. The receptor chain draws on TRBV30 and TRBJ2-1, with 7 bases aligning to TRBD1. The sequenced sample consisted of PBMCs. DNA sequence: TGTGCCTGGAGCATGGGACAGACCTACAATGAGCAGTTCTTC. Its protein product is CAWSMGQTYNEQFF.